This T cell receptor beta chain was observed in a study of T cells in Graves' hyperthyroidism and ophthalmopathy. Study-level findings and limits: Within blood appeared most thyroid clonotypes that had expanded above 0.001.

Comments on this clonotype: The antigen remains unidentified.

At least 3 on the Clinical Activity Score was recorded for ophthalmopathy patients, who also had NOSPECS grade at least 4 and duration under 3 months. Fresh peripheral blood, 10 ml, yielded the PBMCs. V lost 4 bases and J 8 bases, leaving 10 bases between the germline ends. Germline V gene data show CDR1 as SGHRS and CDR2 as YFSETQ. The CDR3 totals 13 residues. The source material, RNA transcripts, was used to amplify TCR beta CDR3 regions. In the first-round RT-PCR of the TCR CDR3, the HTBI primer set was used. TCRdb passed the multiplex PCR reads through MiXCR, listing each CDR3 protein once. This sample carries 490,000 or so distinct CDR3 sequences, roughly 22% of them seen once, and the ten largest clones take under 55%.

The chain has TRBV5-1 and TRBJ1-6; possible D gene TRBD1, 6 bases. Sequenced input: blood. The receptor's source is a woman aged 70-85 years with Graves' ophthalmopathy. CDR3: CASSEGEDSPLHF. The CDR3 nucleotides read TGCGCCAGCAGCGAGGGGGAGGATTCACCCCTCCACTTT. Complete variable domain (other parts from reference TRBV5-1 and TRBJ1-6): KAGVTQTPRYLIKTRGQQVTLSCSPISGHRSVSWYQQTPGQGLQFLFEYFSETQRNKGNFPGRFSGRQFSNSRSEMNVSTLELGDSALYLCASSEGEDSPLHFGNGTRLTVT.